This entry describes one T cell receptor beta chain. Its target is unknown. The sample belongs to a study of CD8+ T cells in alopecia areata. About the study: Those patients who were treated received oral tofacitinib, which was given at 5 to 10 mg twice daily for moderate-to-severe alopecia areata. Notes on the study in general: Normal-skin resident alphabeta T cells also appear among scalp sample sequences.

PBMCs served as the source from which CD4+ and CD8+ T cells were sorted. cDNA reverse transcribed from extracted RNA served as the sequencing template. Profiling relied on immunoSEQ multiplex PCR, and the TCRdb table lists in-frame clones only, not all of them. This table holds 100,000 to 150,000 clones, 45% to 65% found once. The CDR3 is 11 amino acids. Germline lookup yields CDR1 DFQATT and CDR2 SNEGSKA (reference sequence). With 6 bases removed from V and 7 bases from J, the gap between germline ends came to 12 bases. The clonotype was recovered from a human donor with alopecia areata. The chain employs TRBV20-1 and TRBJ1-1; no clear D gene. The sample in question was CD4+ T cells sorted from blood, obtained at week 0. In DNA form, the CDR3 reads TGCAGTGCCCCAAGACATGTTGAAGCTTTCTTT. Translated: CSAPRHVEAFF.